Each of the 5 T cell receptor beta chains below was sequenced from the same sample in a study of long-term antiretroviral therapy in people with HIV. Survey level was the resolution at which the v3.0 immunoSEQ assay ran. The assay was immunoSEQ multiplex PCR, and TCRdb's table has in-frame clones only and misses some. This table has around 30,000 clones, 65% to 90% appearing once. This specimen consisted of unsorted PBMCs, obtained about 3.3 years after starting antiretroviral therapy. The receptors come from a young man with HIV.

This clone showed up just a few times. The CDR3 reads CASTPKGPNSPLHF. CDR3 coding DNA: TGTGCCAGCACTCCTAAGGGTCCGAATTCACCCCTCCACTTT. This rearrangement joins TRBV6-6 to TRBJ1-6; D is undetermined. CDR3 length: 14 amino acids. V was pared by 7 bases and J by 7 bases, with 14 bases between. Looked up from germline, CDR1 is MNHNY and CDR2 is SVGAGI (reference sequence).

Only one count was recorded for this clone. The rearrangement links TRBV27 to TRBJ1-1; possibly TRBD1 for D (6 bases). Germline V lookup: CDR1 MNHEY, CDR2 SMNVEV (reference sequence). Trimming shortened V by 6 bases and J by 0 bases, and 14 bases separated the two germline ends. CDR3 size: 15 residues. In DNA, the CDR3 is TGTGCCAGCAGCCAGTTAGGGGGGATGAACACTGAAGCTTTCTTT. Its translation: CASSQLGGMNTEAFF.

The gene calls are TRBV6-5 and TRBJ2-3, with 9 nucleotides matching TRBD2. V lost 5 bases, J lost 4 bases, and 7 bases stayed unmatched. Germline loops: CDR1 MNHEY, CDR2 SVGAGI. CDR3 length: 15 residues. The chain's CDR3 is CASSLGLASPDTQYF. The DNA for the CDR3 is TGTGCCAGCAGTCTTGGACTAGCGTCCCCAGATACGCAGTATTTT.

The chain recombines TRBV19 with TRBJ2-7, with D perhaps being TRBD1 or TRBD2 (5 bases each). CDR3 length: 13 residues. The V and J ends lost 6 bases and 5 bases respectively, with 14 bases between them. Looked up from germline, CDR1 is LNHDA and CDR2 is SQIVND (reference sequence). The DNA of the CDR3 is TGTGCCAGTAGCTTGGTCAGAGGGGACGAGCAGTACTTC. It yields the protein CASSLVRGDEQYF.

The chain couples TRBV4-1 to TRBJ2-1, with TRBD1 identical over 7 bases. This CDR3 is 14 amino acids long. Per germline, CDR1 MGHRA and CDR2 YSYEKL. After removal of 4 bases from V and 5 bases from J, the junction contained 5 bases not matched to a gene. Here the CDR3 reads CASSPRQGDNEQFF. Here the CDR3 DNA reads TGCGCCAGCAGCCCCCGACAGGGAGACAATGAGCAGTTCTTC.